This TCR beta chain was recorded in a study of T cells expressing NK-cell markers. The germline V gene has CDR1 SGHNT and CDR2 YYREEE (reference sequence). This CDR3 contains 14 residues. From the 5' RACE reads, TCRdb lists one entry per CDR3 protein and no DNA. The sample spans about 160,000 distinct CDR3 sequences; the ten largest clones claim 20% to 25%. This TCR was recovered from a man aged 18 to 69 in good health. The V gene is TRBV5-4, the J gene TRBJ1-4. Material: blood T cells: a sorted CD56 or NKG2C T cell subset, CD4+ or CD8+ T cells, or bulk PBMC T cells (not recorded which). CDR3 protein: CASSLGGIGEKLFF.